This TCR beta chain was found in a study of vaccination and CD4 T cells after COVID-19. In this sample, this clonotype turned up a few times. Its target is unknown. Scientists ran DNA taken from cultured CD4+ T cells through the Oncomine TCR Beta short-read assay for sequencing. TCRdb fed the PCR reads into MiXCR, producing one record per CDR3 protein. Of tens of thousands of distinct CDR3 sequences in the sample, 28% were seen once. Germline CDR1 is DFQATT and CDR2 is SNEGSKA (reference sequence). J was trimmed by 6 bases and V by 4 bases; bases with no gene match: 7. This CDR3 region has 13 residues. Indicated time point: late sampling 161 to 241 days after vaccination in a few convalescent patients. Specified treatment: 10-day PBMC culture with coronavirus spike peptide pools or control peptides (ViraFEST assay).

This clonotype originated in a human donor who had recovered from COVID-19. Specimen: CD4+ T cells from blood, cultured in vitro, collected about 7 months after SARS-CoV-2 vaccination. The chain links TRBV20-1 to TRBJ2-3; 7 bases agree with TRBD2. CDR3 nucleotide sequence: TGCAGTGCTACTAAAATACTAGCGGATACGCAGTATTTT. This gives the protein CSATKILADTQYF.